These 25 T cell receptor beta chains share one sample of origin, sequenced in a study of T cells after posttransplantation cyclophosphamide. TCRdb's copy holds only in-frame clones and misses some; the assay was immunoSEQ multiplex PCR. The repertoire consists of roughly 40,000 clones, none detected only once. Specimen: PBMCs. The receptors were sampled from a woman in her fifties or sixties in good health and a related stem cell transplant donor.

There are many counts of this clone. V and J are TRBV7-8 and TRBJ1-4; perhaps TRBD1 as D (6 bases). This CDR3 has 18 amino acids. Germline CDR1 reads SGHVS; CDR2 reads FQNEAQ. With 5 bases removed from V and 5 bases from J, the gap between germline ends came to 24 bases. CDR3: CASSHNFYRTVVNEKLFF. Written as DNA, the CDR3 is TGTGCCAGCAGCCACAATTTCTACAGGACAGTGGTAAATGAAAAACTGTTTTTT.

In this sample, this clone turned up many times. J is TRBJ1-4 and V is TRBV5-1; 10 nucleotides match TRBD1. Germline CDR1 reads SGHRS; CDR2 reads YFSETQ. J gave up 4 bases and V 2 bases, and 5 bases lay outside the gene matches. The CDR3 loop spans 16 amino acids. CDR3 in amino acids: CASSLNGQGDNEKLFF. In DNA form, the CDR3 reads TGCGCCAGCAGCTTAAATGGACAGGGGGATAATGAAAAACTGTTTTTT.

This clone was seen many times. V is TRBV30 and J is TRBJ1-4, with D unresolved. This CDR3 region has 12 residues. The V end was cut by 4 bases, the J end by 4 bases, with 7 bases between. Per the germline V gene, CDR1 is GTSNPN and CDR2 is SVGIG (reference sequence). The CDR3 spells CAWTGDNEKLFF. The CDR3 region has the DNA TGTGCCTGGACCGGGGATAATGAAAAACTGTTTTTT.

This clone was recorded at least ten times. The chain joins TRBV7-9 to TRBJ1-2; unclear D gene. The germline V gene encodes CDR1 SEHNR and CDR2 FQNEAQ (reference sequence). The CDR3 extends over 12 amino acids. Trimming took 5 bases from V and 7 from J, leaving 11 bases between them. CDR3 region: CASSAPGGGYTF. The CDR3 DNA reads TGTGCCAGCAGCGCCCCCGGCGGTGGCTACACCTTC.

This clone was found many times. The CDR3 DNA reads as TGCGCCAGCAGCCCACCACTCACAGATACGCAGTATTTT. Its translation: CASSPPLTDTQYF. This sequence joins TRBV5-1 and TRBJ2-3; D uncertain. This CDR3 region has 13 residues. Germline V CDR1 and CDR2: SGHRS, YFSETQ. V lost 4 bases and J 2 bases, leaving 8 bases between the germline ends.

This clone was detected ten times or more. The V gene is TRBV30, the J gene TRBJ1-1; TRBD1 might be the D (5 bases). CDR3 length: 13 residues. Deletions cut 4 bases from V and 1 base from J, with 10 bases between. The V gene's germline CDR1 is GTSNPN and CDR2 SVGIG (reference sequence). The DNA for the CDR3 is TGTGCCTGGACCGCGGGACGGAACACTGAAGCTTTCTTT. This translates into CAWTAGRNTEAFF.

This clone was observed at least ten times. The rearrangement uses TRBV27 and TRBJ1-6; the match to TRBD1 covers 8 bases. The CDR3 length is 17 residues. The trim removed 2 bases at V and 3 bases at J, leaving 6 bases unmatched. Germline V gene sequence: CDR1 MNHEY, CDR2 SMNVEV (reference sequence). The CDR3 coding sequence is TGTGCCAGCAGTTTAGGGACAGGTCTGGGCTATAATTCACCCCTCCACTTT. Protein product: CASSLGTGLGYNSPLHF.

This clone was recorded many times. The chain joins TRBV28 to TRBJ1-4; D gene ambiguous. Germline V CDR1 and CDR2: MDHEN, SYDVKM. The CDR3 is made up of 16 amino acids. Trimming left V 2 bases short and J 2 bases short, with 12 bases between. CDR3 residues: CASSLAGSGTNEKLFF. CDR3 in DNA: TGTGCCAGCAGTTTAGCCGGTTCGGGGACTAATGAAAAACTGTTTTTT.

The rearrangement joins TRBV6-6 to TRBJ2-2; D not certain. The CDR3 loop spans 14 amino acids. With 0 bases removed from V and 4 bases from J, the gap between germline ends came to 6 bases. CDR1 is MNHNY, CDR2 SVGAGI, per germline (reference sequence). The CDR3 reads CASSYSSPTGELFF. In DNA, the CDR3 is TGTGCCAGCAGTTACTCCTCTCCCACCGGGGAGCTGTTTTTT.

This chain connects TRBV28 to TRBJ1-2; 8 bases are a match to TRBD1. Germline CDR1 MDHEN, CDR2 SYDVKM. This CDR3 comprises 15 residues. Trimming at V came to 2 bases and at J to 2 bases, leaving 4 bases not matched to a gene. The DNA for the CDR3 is TGTGCCAGCAGTTTAATAGGACAGGGAAACTATGGCTACACCTTC. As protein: CASSLIGQGNYGYTF.

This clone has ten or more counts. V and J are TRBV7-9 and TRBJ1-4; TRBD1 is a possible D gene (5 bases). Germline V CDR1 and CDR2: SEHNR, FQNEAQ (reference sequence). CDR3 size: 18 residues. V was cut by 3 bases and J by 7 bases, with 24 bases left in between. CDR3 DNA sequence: TGTGCCAGCAGCTTCCCGGGCAGGTCGGCAGGCGGGGGTGAAAAACTGTTTTTT. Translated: CASSFPGRSAGGGEKLFF.

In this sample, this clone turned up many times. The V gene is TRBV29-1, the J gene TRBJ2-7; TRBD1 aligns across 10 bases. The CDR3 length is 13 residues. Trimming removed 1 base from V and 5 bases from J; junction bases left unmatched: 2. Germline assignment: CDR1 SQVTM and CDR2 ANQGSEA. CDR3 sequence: CSVEGQGANEQYF. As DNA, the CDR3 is TGCAGCGTTGAAGGACAGGGGGCCAACGAGCAGTACTTC.

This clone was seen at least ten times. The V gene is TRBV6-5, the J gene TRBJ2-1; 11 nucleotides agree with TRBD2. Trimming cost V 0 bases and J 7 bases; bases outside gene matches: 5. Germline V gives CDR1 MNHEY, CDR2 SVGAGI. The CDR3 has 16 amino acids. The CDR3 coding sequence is TGTGCCAGCAGTTACTCAGCCGGGACTAGCGGTAATGAGCAGTTCTTC. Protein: CASSYSAGTSGNEQFF.

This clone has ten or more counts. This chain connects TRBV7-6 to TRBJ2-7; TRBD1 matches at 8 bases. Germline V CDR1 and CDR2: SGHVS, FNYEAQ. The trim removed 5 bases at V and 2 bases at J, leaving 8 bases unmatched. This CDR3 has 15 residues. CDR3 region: CASSLRTGSTYEQYF. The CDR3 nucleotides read TGTGCCAGCAGCCTCCGGACAGGGTCTACCTACGAGCAGTACTTC.

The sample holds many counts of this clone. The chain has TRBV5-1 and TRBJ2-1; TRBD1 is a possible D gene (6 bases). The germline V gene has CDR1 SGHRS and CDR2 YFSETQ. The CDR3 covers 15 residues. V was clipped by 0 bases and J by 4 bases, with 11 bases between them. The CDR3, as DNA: TGCGCCAGCAGCTTGGGGGGGCGAACATACAATGAGCAGTTCTTC. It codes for CASSLGGRTYNEQFF.

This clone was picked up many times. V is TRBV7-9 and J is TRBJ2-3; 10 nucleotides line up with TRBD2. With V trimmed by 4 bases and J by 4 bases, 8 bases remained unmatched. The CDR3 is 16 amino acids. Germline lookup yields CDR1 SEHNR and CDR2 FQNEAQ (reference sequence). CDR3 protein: CASSSAASGGPDTQYF. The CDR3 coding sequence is TGTGCCAGCAGCTCCGCGGCTAGCGGGGGCCCAGATACGCAGTATTTT.

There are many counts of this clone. The CDR3 DNA sequence: TGTGCCAGCAGTTCGGGGGGGAGCTCTGGAAACACCATATATTTT. It translates to CASSSGGSSGNTIYF. The gene calls are TRBV28 and TRBJ1-3, with a possible D match to TRBD1 (5 bases). Trimming removed 4 bases at V and 0 bases at J, with 10 bases between. Germline V gene lookup returns CDR1 MDHEN and CDR2 SYDVKM. The CDR3 sequence is 15 residues long.

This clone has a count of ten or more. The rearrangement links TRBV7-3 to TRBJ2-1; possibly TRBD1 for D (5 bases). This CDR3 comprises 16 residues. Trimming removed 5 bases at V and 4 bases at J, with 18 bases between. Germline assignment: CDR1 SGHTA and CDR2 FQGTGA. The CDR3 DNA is TGTGCCAGCAGCGGGGCTGGGGCAGGAGATTACAATGAGCAGTTCTTC. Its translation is CASSGAGAGDYNEQFF.

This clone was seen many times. As DNA, the CDR3 is TGTGCCAGCAGTTTATCAGGGGTCACTGAAGCTTTCTTT. Translation: CASSLSGVTEAFF. The rearrangement joins TRBV28 to TRBJ1-1; possible D gene TRBD1, 6 bases. CDR3 length: 13 residues. Germline V gene sequence: CDR1 MDHEN, CDR2 SYDVKM. V was shortened by 1 base and J by 4 bases, with 7 bases between the two germline ends.

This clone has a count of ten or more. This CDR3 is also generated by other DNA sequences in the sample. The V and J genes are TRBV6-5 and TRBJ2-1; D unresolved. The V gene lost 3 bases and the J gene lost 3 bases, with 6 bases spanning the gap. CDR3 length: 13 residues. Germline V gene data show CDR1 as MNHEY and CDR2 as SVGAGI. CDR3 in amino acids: CASSYGGYNEQFF. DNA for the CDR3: TGTGCCAGCAGTTATGGCGGCTACAATGAGCAGTTCTTC.

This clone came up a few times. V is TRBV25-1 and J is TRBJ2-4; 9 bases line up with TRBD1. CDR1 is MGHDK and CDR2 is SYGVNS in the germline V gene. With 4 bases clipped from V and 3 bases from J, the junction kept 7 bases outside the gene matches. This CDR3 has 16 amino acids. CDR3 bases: TGTGCCAGCAGTGTAACAGGGGGCTGGGGCAAAAACATTCAGTACTTC. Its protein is CASSVTGGWGKNIQYF.

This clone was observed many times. The CDR3 loop is CASSLLHRQGPDTQYF. In DNA, the CDR3 is TGCGCCAGCAGCTTGTTGCATCGACAGGGACCAGATACGCAGTATTTT. J is TRBJ2-3 and V is TRBV5-1; 7 bases align to TRBD1. The CDR3 is made up of 16 amino acids. The germline V gene encodes CDR1 SGHRS and CDR2 YFSETQ. V gave up 1 base and J gave up 4 bases; unmatched junction bases: 9. The full variable domain, completed using reference TRBV5-1 and TRBJ2-3, is KAGVTQTPRYLIKTRGQQVTLSCSPISGHRSVSWYQQTPGQGLQFLFEYFSETQRNKGNFPGRFSGRQFSNSRSEMNVSTLELGDSALYLCASSLLHRQGPDTQYFGPGTRLTVL.

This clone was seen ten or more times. The CDR3 DNA is TGTGCCAGCAGTTACCAGGGCGCCTACGAGCAGTACTTC. Encoded protein: CASSYQGAYEQYF. The chain employs TRBV6-5 and TRBJ2-7; D possibly corresponds to TRBD1 (5 bases). The CDR3 runs 13 residues. Germline CDR1 MNHEY, CDR2 SVGAGI. V lost 2 bases and J lost 2, with 7 bases in between.

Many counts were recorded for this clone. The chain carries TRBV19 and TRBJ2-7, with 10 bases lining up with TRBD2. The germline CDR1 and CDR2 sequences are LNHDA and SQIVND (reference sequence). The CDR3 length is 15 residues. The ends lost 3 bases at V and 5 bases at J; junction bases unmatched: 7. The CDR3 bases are TGTGCCAGTAGTATTCTAGCGGGGGCCGTCCACGAGCAGTACTTC. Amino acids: CASSILAGAVHEQYF.

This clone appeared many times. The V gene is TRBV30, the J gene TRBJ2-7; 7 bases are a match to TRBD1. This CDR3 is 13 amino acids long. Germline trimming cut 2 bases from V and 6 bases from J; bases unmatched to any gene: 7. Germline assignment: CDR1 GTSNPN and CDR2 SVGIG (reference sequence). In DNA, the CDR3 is TGTGCCTGGAGTTGGGACAGCGACGGCGAGCAGTACTTC. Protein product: CAWSWDSDGEQYF. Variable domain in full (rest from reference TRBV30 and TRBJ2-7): SQTIHQWPATLVQPVGSPLSLECTVEGTSNPNLYWYRQAAGRGLQLLFYSVGIGQISSEVPQNLSASRPQDRQFILSSKKLLLSDSGFYLCAWSWDSDGEQYFGPGTRLTVT.